These 21 T cell receptor beta chains came from one sample sequenced in a study of blood T cells in healthy people across ages. PCR was performed a second time for 7 to 11 cycles using a sample-barcoded 5' primer and a J-beta primer mix. TCRdb redid the calling of the 5' RACE reads with MiXCR, one entry per CDR3 protein. The sample has some 1.4 million distinct CDR3 sequences; around 42% are singletons. Sequencing was carried out using blood. These receptors came from a young woman in good health.

This clonotype was observed once. This chain connects TRBV29-1 to TRBJ1-1; tentative D call: TRBD1 (5 bases). CDR1 and CDR2 (germline): SQVTM, ANQGSEA. Trimming shortened V by 6 bases and J by 0 bases, and 11 bases separated the two germline ends. The CDR3 extends over 13 amino acids. As DNA, the CDR3 is TGCAGCGTCCACAGGTTATTGAACACTGAAGCTTTCTTT. It yields the protein CSVHRLLNTEAFF. Combining the CDR3 with reference TRBV29-1 and TRBJ1-1 gives the whole variable domain SAVISQKPSRDICQRGTSLTIQCQVDSQVTMMFWYRQQPGQSLTLIATANQGSEATYESGFVIDKFPISRPNLTFSTLTVSNMSPEDSSIYLCSVHRLLNTEAFFGQGTRLTVV.

This chain connects TRBV4-1 to TRBJ1-5; possible D gene TRBD1, 6 bases. CDR1 and CDR2 (germline): MGHRA, YSYEKL. V lost 2 bases to trimming and J lost 7 bases, with 15 bases between them. The length of the CDR3 is 15 residues. CDR3 protein: CASSQTPGADQPQHF. In DNA form, the CDR3 reads TGCGCCAGCAGCCAAACCCCAGGGGCCGACCAGCCCCAGCATTTT.

The J gene is TRBJ2-7, the V gene TRBV28; 9 nucleotides align to TRBD1. The length of the CDR3 is 16 residues. Germline-derived CDR1 and CDR2 are MDHEN and SYDVKM. The J segment lost 2 bases and the V segment lost 4 bases, leaving 9 bases of the junction unmatched. The CDR3 protein is CASSSKQGARAYEQYF. CDR3 nucleotides: TGTGCCAGCAGTTCTAAACAGGGGGCGCGCGCCTACGAGCAGTACTTC.

This rearrangement joins TRBV27 to TRBJ2-7; TRBD2 agrees at 7 bases. V lost 2 bases to trimming and J lost 5 bases; unmatched junction nucleotides: 9. Germline CDR1 is MNHEY and CDR2 is SMNVEV (reference sequence). This CDR3 has 15 amino acids. The CDR3 loop reads CASSLVKLALNEQYF. The CDR3 nucleotides read TGTGCCAGCAGTTTAGTAAAACTAGCGTTAAACGAGCAGTACTTC.

This clonotype has just a few counts. This sequence joins TRBV5-1 and TRBJ2-1; 11 nucleotides match TRBD2. Trimming removed 4 bases from V and 3 bases from J; junction bases left unmatched: 6. The CDR3 covers 16 residues. Germline CDR1 reads SGHRS; CDR2 reads YFSETQ. The CDR3 reads CASSREGLADYNEQFF. For the CDR3, the DNA is TGCGCCAGCAGCCGTGAGGGACTAGCGGACTACAATGAGCAGTTCTTC. Combining the CDR3 with reference TRBV5-1 and TRBJ2-1 gives the whole variable domain KAGVTQTPRYLIKTRGQQVTLSCSPISGHRSVSWYQQTPGQGLQFLFEYFSETQRNKGNFPGRFSGRQFSNSRSEMNVSTLELGDSALYLCASSREGLADYNEQFFGPGTRLTVL.

In its sample, this clonotype was seen a few times. The chain has TRBV12-5 and TRBJ2-3; D remains ambiguous. This CDR3 is built from 17 residues. Per the germline V gene, CDR1 is LGHNT and CDR2 is FRNRAP. V was clipped by 1 base and J by 0 bases, with 14 bases between them. The CDR3 DNA follows: TGTGCTAGTGGTTTGGACCTAGTCCCTACAAGCACAGATACGCAGTATTTT. As protein: CASGLDLVPTSTDTQYF. The whole variable domain, remainder taken from reference TRBV12-5 and TRBJ2-3, is DARVTQTPRHKVTEMGQEVTMRCQPILGHNTVFWYRQTMMQGLELLAYFRNRAPLDDSGMPKDRFSAEMPDATLATLKIQPSEPRDSAVYFCASGLDLVPTSTDTQYFGPGTRLTVL.

The chain has TRBV6-1 and TRBJ2-1; TRBD2 matches 9 bases. The trim removed 5 bases at V and 1 base at J, leaving 6 bases unmatched. Germline V gene lookup returns CDR1 MNHNS and CDR2 SASEGT. This CDR3 comprises 16 residues. The CDR3 DNA is TGTGCCAGCAGTCTACGACTAGCGGAGTCCTACAATGAGCAGTTCTTC. Encoded protein: CASSLRLAESYNEQFF.

This clonotype was found a few times. J is TRBJ2-1 and V is TRBV10-3; D remains ambiguous. The V gene's germline CDR1 is ENHRY and CDR2 SYGVKD. V lost 3 bases and J 5 bases, leaving 8 bases between the germline ends. The CDR3 totals 13 residues. The CDR3 bases are TGTGCCATCAGTGACTTCCCTAACAATGAGCAGTTCTTC. As protein: CAISDFPNNEQFF.

The chain couples TRBV6-1 to TRBJ2-7; 8 nucleotides match TRBD2. Germline trimming cut 4 bases from V and 3 bases from J; bases unmatched to any gene: 11. This CDR3 contains 16 residues. Germline V gene sequence: CDR1 MNHNS, CDR2 SASEGT. Written as DNA, the CDR3 is TGTGCCAGCAGTGGGAGGGTGACTAGCGCAGTCTACGAGCAGTACTTC. Translating gives CASSGRVTSAVYEQYF.

This clonotype was recorded a few times. This rearrangement joins TRBV4-2 to TRBJ2-7, with D perhaps matching TRBD1 or TRBD2 (5 bases each). Germline loops: CDR1 LGHNA, CDR2 YNFKEQ. Deletions cut 0 bases from V and 5 bases from J, with 11 bases between. The CDR3 spans 14 residues. The CDR3 here is CASSQDYGANEQYF. The CDR3 coding sequence is TGTGCCAGCAGCCAAGACTACGGGGCCAACGAGCAGTACTTC.

This chain connects TRBV6-2 or TRBV6-3 to TRBJ2-1, with 12 bases identical to TRBD1. The length of the CDR3 is 16 residues. With 0 bases clipped from V and 7 bases from J, the junction kept 4 bases outside the gene matches. Looked up from germline, CDR1 is MNHEY and CDR2 is SVGEGT. This chain's CDR3 is CASSYSGTGGRNEQFF. CDR3 DNA sequence: TGTGCCAGCAGTTACTCCGGGACAGGGGGCAGGAATGAGCAGTTCTTC.

This clonotype was observed a few times. This chain joins TRBV12-3 or TRBV12-4 and TRBJ2-5; D is ambiguous. Trimming left V 3 bases short and J 5 bases short, with 7 bases between. The CDR3 length is 12 residues. The DNA for the CDR3 is TGTGCCAGCAGTTTTTCTAAGGAGACCCAGTACTTC. Translation gives CASSFSKETQYF.

The chain employs TRBV15 and TRBJ2-7, with D maybe TRBD2 (6 bases). This CDR3 comprises 15 residues. CDR1 is LNHNV, CDR2 YYDKDF, per germline (reference sequence). V was cut by 0 bases and J by 1 base, with 10 bases left in between. CDR3 DNA sequence: TGTGCCACCAGCAGAGATGTGGAGGGGTCCTACGAGCAGTACTTC. Protein product: CATSRDVEGSYEQYF.

The rearrangement joins TRBV5-6 to TRBJ1-2; D not certain. The CDR3 loop spans 16 amino acids. Germline CDR1 is SGHDT and CDR2 is YYEEEE. Trimming took 4 bases from V and 3 from J, leaving 19 bases between them. DNA for the CDR3: TGTGCCAGCAGCCCTAGGGCGCCCCCGTTGTACTATGGCTACACCTTC. Its protein is CASSPRAPPLYYGYTF.

The CDR3 sequence is CASSQVQDLSNYEQYF. In nucleotides, the CDR3 is TGCGCCAGCAGCCAAGTACAGGACCTCTCGAACTACGAGCAGTACTTC. The V call is TRBV4-1, the J call TRBJ2-7; maybe TRBD1 (5 bases). The CDR3 covers 16 residues. Germline V lookup: CDR1 MGHRA, CDR2 YSYEKL. Between the trimmed V and J ends, which lost 1 base and 3 bases, there was a span of 16 bases.

The chain uses TRBV20-1 and TRBJ2-7, with D possibly matching TRBD2 (6 bases). V lost 3 bases and J 3 bases, leaving 15 bases between the germline ends. This CDR3 has 14 amino acids. Germline CDR1 and CDR2: DFQATT and SNEGSKA (reference sequence). CDR3 sequence: CSASFSGIIYEQYF. In nucleotides, the CDR3 is TGCAGTGCTAGCTTTAGCGGAATAATCTACGAGCAGTACTTC.

This chain joins TRBV28 and TRBJ1-2; weak D call: TRBD1 (5 bases). The length of the CDR3 is 15 residues. CDR1 and CDR2 from the germline V gene are MDHEN and SYDVKM. Trimming cost V 5 bases and J 4 bases, with 17 bases left between them. DNA for the CDR3: TGTGCCAGCAGTAGGGGTGGGGGTGGCGGCTATGGCTACACCTTC. The encoded protein is CASSRGGGGGYGYTF.

This rearrangement joins TRBV6-5 to TRBJ2-5; 12 bases line up with TRBD2. V shed 2 bases and J 11 bases; nucleotides not matched to a gene: 9. Germline CDR1 reads MNHEY; CDR2 reads SVGAGI. The CDR3 sequence is 15 residues long. The CDR3 reads CASSYRASGRDEQYF. The CDR3, as DNA: TGTGCCAGCAGTTACAGGGCTAGCGGGAGGGATGAGCAGTACTTC.

The chain carries TRBV12-5 and TRBJ1-1; TRBD1 aligns across 9 bases. This CDR3 spans 14 amino acids. CDR1 and CDR2 from the germline V gene are LGHNT and FRNRAP. V was pared by 5 bases and J by 4 bases, with 5 bases of the junction left unmatched. CDR3 in DNA: TGTGCTAGTGGTCGGGACAGGGCCGGCACTGAAGCTTTCTTT. It specifies CASGRDRAGTEAFF.

This clonotype was counted many times. The rearrangement uses TRBV11-1 and TRBJ2-1, with 8 bases lining up with TRBD2. The germline gives CDR1 SGHAT, CDR2 FQDESV (reference sequence). The V gene end was trimmed by 2 bases and the J gene end by 3 bases; junction bases not matched to a gene: 3. CDR3 length: 15 amino acids. CDR3 loop: CASSLSGGHYNEQFF. In DNA form, the CDR3 reads TGTGCCAGCAGCTTAAGCGGGGGCCACTACAATGAGCAGTTCTTC.

This chain uses TRBV5-1 with TRBJ2-5; D might be TRBD1 or TRBD2, each matching 5 bases. V was trimmed by 2 bases and J by 5 bases, leaving 22 bases between them. Germline CDR1 is SGHRS and CDR2 is YFSETQ. The CDR3 has 17 residues. CDR3 in DNA: TGCGCCAGCAGCTTATCTTCCTGGAGGACGGGGCAGGAGACCCAGTACTTC. Residues: CASSLSSWRTGQETQYF. Full variable domain (missing parts from reference TRBV5-1 and TRBJ2-5): KAGVTQTPRYLIKTRGQQVTLSCSPISGHRSVSWYQQTPGQGLQFLFEYFSETQRNKGNFPGRFSGRQFSNSRSEMNVSTLELGDSALYLCASSLSSWRTGQETQYFGPGTRLLVL.